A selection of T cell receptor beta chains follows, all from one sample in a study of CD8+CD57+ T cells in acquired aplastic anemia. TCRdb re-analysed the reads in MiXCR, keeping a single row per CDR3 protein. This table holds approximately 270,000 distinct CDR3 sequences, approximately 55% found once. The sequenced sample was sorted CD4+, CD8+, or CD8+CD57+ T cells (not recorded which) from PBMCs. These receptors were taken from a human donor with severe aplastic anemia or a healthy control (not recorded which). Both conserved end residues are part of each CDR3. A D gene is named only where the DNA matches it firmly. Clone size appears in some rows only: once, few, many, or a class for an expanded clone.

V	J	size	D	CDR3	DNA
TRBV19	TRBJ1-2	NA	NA	CASSRQAALDGYTF	TGTGCCAGTAGTAGGCAGGCGGCTTTGGATGGCTACACCTTC
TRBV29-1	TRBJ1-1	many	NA	CSSFGGVGTEAFF	TGCAGCTCATTCGGGGGTGTTGGCACTGAAGCTTTCTTT
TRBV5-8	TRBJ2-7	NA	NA	CASSLRGNYGYEQYF	TGTGCCAGCAGCTTGAGGGGTAACTATGGCTACGAGCAGTACTTC
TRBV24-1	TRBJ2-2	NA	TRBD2	CATGSGGDSTGELFF	TGTGCCACCGGAAGCGGGGGAGATTCCACCGGGGAGCTGTTTTTT
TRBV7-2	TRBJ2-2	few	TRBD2	CASSLGRRLAGAGELFF	TGTGCCAGCAGCTTAGGTCGTCGACTAGCGGGGGCCGGGGAGCTGTTTTTT
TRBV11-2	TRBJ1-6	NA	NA	CASSPRWGDNSPLHF	TGTGCCAGCAGCCCAAGATGGGGAGACAATTCACCCCTCCACTTT
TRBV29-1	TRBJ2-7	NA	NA	CSVGTTYEQYF	TGCAGCGTCGGGACCACTTACGAGCAGTACTTC
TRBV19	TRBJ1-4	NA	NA	CASSIQDSNGEKLFF	TGTGCCAGTAGTATTCAGGACAGCAATGGCGAAAAACTGTTTTTT
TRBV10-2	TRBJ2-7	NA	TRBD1	CASSLAWTGATYEQYF	TGTGCCAGCAGCTTAGCTTGGACAGGGGCAACCTACGAGCAGTACTTC
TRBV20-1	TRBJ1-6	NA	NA	CSAEGGGNSPLHF	TGCAGTGCTGAGGGGGGGGGCAATTCACCCCTCCACTTT
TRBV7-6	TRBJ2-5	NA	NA	CASSLEGRSQETQYF	TGTGCCAGCAGCTTAGAGGGCAGGAGCCAAGAGACCCAGTACTTC
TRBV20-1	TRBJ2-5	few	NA	CSAPGAQYF	TGCAGTGCACCAGGGGCCCAGTACTTC
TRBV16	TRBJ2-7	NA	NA	CASSPKRLSYEQYF	TGTGCCAGCAGCCCTAAACGACTCAGTTACGAGCAGTACTTC
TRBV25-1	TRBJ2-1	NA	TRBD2	CASSESGGLARFF	TGTGCCAGCAGTGAATCTGGGGGACTAGCGCGGTTCTTC
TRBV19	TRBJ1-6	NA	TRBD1	CASGARGPPLHF	TGTGCCAGCGGTGCTAGGGGGCCACCCCTCCACTTT
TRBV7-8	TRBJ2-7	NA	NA	CASSLVPGSTYEQYF	TGTGCCAGCAGCCTAGTTCCGGGGTCAACCTACGAGCAGTACTTC
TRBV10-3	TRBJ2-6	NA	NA	CAISDNSLTF	TGTGCCATCAGTGACAACTCCCTGACTTTC
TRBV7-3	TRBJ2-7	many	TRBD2	CASSPQDGGRYEQYF	TGTGCCAGCAGCCCTCAAGACGGGGGGAGGTACGAGCAGTACTTC
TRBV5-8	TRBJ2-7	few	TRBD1	CASSLWTGIDEQYF	TGTGCCAGCAGCTTGTGGACAGGGATCGACGAGCAGTACTTC
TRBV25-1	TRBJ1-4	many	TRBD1	CASRKGQGGEKLFF	TGTGCCAGCAGGAAAGGACAGGGGGGTGAAAAACTGTTTTTT
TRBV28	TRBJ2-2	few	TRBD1	CASSLSGTGAQKGELFF	TGTGCCAGCAGTTTAAGCGGTACAGGGGCTCAGAAAGGGGAGCTGTTTTTT
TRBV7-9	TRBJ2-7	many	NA	CASSLVGVYEQYF	TGTGCCAGCAGCTTAGTGGGGGTTTACGAGCAGTACTTC
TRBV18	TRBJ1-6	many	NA	CASSPWGRDSPLHF	TGTGCCAGCTCACCATGGGGTCGTGATTCACCCCTCCACTTT
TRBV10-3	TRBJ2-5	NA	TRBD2	CASSIGGKENQYF	TGTGCCAGCTCTATCGGGGGGAAAGAGAACCAGTACTTC
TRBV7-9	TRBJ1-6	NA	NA	CASSSSRAGLNSPLHF	TGTGCCAGCAGCTCCTCCAGGGCGGGTCTCAATTCACCCCTCCACTTT
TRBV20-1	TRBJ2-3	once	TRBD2	CSAGPTSLAGGRSDTQYF	TGCAGTGCTGGCCCGACCTCCTTAGCGGGGGGGCGATCAGATACGCAGTATTTT
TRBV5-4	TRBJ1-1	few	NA	CASSFGQPEAFF	TGTGCCAGCAGCTTTGGACAGCCCGAAGCTTTCTTT
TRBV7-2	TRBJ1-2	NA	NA	CASSSGDDFGYTF	TGTGCCAGCAGCTCGGGTGATGATTTTGGCTACACCTTC
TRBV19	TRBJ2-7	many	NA	CASSMSGDSYEQYF	TGTGCCAGTAGTATGTCGGGGGACTCCTACGAGCAGTACTTC
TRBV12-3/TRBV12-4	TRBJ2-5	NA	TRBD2	CASSFGGRAGGQETQYF	TGTGCCAGCAGTTTTGGCGGGCGGGCGGGGGGACAAGAGACCCAGTACTTC
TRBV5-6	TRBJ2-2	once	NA	CASSLVLTSTGELFF	TGTGCCAGCAGCTTGGTGCTCACTAGTACCGGGGAGCTGTTTTTT
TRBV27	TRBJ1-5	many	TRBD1	CASSSHRGYSNQPQHF	TGTGCCAGCAGTTCACACAGGGGATATAGCAATCAGCCCCAGCATTTT
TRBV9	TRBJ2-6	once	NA	CASSTQGLGANVLTF	TGTGCCAGCAGCACTCAGGGTCTTGGGGCCAACGTCCTGACTTTC